The next 10 T cell receptor beta chains were all read from a single sample in a study of blood T cells in healthy people across ages (dated by TCRdb to between 2015 and 2017). The protocol used for the library was 5' RACE. TCRdb records Illumina HiSeq 2500 as the sequencer. A second about 6 to 11 cycle PCR used a sample-barcoded 5' primer and a J-beta primer mix. TCRdb redid the processing of the public reads, applying fastp at Q25 and MiXCR, and retained in-frame beta chains. Rows with one shared CDR3 protein collapse into an entry with the most common genes and DNA. This sample comprises about 1.6 million distinct CDR3 sequences, about 35% of them detected only once. Clones ranked in the top ten supply about 11% of the sample. Sequences were obtained from blood. These TCRs come from a woman aged 25 to 39 in good health.

This clonotype was seen at least ten times. The chain links TRBV10-3 to TRBJ2-5, with D perhaps TRBD1 (6 bases). The CDR3 runs 14 residues. Germline loops: CDR1 ENHRY, CDR2 SYGVKD. The V end lost 4 bases, the J end lost 2 bases, and 11 bases lay between the germline ends. Written as DNA, the CDR3 is TGTGCCATCAGTGCGGACAGACCTCAAGAGACCCAGTACTTC. Residues: CAISADRPQETQYF.

The rearrangement joins TRBV18 to TRBJ2-3, with TRBD1 identical over 7 bases. Unmatched junction bases numbered 3, after V lost 5 bases and J lost 1 base. The CDR3 loop spans 14 amino acids. CDR1 is KGHSH and CDR2 is LQKENI in the germline V gene. The CDR3 is CASSNRGGTDTQYF. In DNA, the CDR3 is TGTGCCAGCTCAAACAGGGGTGGCACAGATACGCAGTATTTT.

The rearrangement uses TRBV7-2 and TRBJ2-4, with D perhaps matching TRBD2 (7 bases). The CDR3 is 14 amino acids. Germline V gene sequence: CDR1 SGHTA, CDR2 FQGNSA. V was cut by 0 bases and J by 13 bases, with 16 bases left in between. DNA of the CDR3: TGTGCCAGCAGCTTAGCGGGGGGGCAAGAAGAGCAGTACTTC. Protein sequence: CASSLAGGQEEQYF. The variable domain in full, with the rest retrieved from reference TRBV7-2 and TRBJ2-4, is GAGVSQSPSNKVTEKGKDVELRCDPISGHTALYWYRQSLGQGLEFLIYFQGNSAPDKSGLPSDRFSAERTGGSVSTLTIQRTQQEDSAVYLCASSLAGGQEEQYFGAGTRLSVL.

A word on this clonotype: One base away lies a much larger clone, so this may be a sequencing read error. V and J are TRBV29-1 and TRBJ2-5; weak D call: TRBD2 (6 bases). V lost 2 bases, J lost 4 bases, and 20 bases lay in between. CDR1 is SQVTM and CDR2 is ANQGSEA in the germline V gene. CDR3 length: 16 residues. The CDR3 sequence is CSVERASRRAGETQYF. CDR3 nucleotide sequence: TGCAGCGTTGAACGGGCTAGCAGGAGGGCCGGAGAGACCCAGTACTTC.

The genes are TRBV13 and TRBJ2-1; 10 bases line up with TRBD2. The CDR3 loop spans 16 amino acids. After removal of 2 bases from V and 3 bases from J, the junction contained 4 bases not matched to a gene. Germline loops: CDR1 PRHDT, CDR2 FYEKMQ (reference sequence). The CDR3: CASSLLGLAVYNEQFF. In DNA, the CDR3 is TGTGCCAGCAGCTTACTTGGACTAGCGGTCTACAATGAGCAGTTCTTC.

This clonotype was counted only a few times. The V call is TRBV9, the J call TRBJ1-5; D ambiguous. Trimming cost V 3 bases and J 7 bases, with 14 bases left between them. The length of the CDR3 is 14 residues. Germline CDR1 SGDLS, CDR2 YYNGEE. CDR3 loop: CASSAGRGGQPQHF. CDR3 sequence (DNA): TGTGCCAGCAGCGCCGGACGGGGTGGGCAGCCCCAGCATTTT.

This clonotype was observed once. J is TRBJ2-3 and V is TRBV5-1, with a possible D match to TRBD2 (6 bases). Germline CDR1 SGHRS, CDR2 YFSETQ. The CDR3 is 17 residues long. Deletions cut 0 bases from V and 1 base from J, with 15 bases between. The CDR3 coding sequence is TGCGCCAGCAGCTTGGGGGACCGTAGCGGAGGCACAGATACGCAGTATTTT. Its protein is CASSLGDRSGGTDTQYF.

The rearrangement uses TRBV6-4 and TRBJ2-3; D may be TRBD2 (5 bases). This CDR3 is 12 amino acids long. Trimming shortened V by 5 bases and J by 6 bases, and 9 bases separated the two germline ends. From germline, CDR1 is MRHNA and CDR2 SNTAGT. CDR3 protein: CASSKPSDTQYF. CDR3 sequence (DNA): TGTGCCAGCAGTAAACCTAGCGATACGCAGTATTTT.

This clonotype came up a few times. The rearrangement joins TRBV20-1 to TRBJ2-5; 9 positions agree with TRBD2. CDR1 is DFQATT, CDR2 SNEGSKA, per germline (reference sequence). V dropped 3 bases and J dropped 1; count of bases not matched to a gene: 3. This CDR3 has 14 amino acids. The CDR3 is CSARTAGGQETQYF. Written as DNA, the CDR3 is TGCAGTGCTAGGACAGCGGGAGGCCAAGAGACCCAGTACTTC.

A note on this clonotype: A junction boundary mismatches the germline segment, possibly from a read error. The chain has TRBV4-1 and TRBJ1-2; possible D gene TRBD1, 6 bases. This CDR3 is built from 15 residues. The germline gives CDR1 MGHRA, CDR2 YSYEKL. Written as DNA, the CDR3 is TGCGCCAGCAGCCAACCAACTACAGGGAACTATGGCCACACCTTC. Translated: CASSQPTTGNYGHTF.